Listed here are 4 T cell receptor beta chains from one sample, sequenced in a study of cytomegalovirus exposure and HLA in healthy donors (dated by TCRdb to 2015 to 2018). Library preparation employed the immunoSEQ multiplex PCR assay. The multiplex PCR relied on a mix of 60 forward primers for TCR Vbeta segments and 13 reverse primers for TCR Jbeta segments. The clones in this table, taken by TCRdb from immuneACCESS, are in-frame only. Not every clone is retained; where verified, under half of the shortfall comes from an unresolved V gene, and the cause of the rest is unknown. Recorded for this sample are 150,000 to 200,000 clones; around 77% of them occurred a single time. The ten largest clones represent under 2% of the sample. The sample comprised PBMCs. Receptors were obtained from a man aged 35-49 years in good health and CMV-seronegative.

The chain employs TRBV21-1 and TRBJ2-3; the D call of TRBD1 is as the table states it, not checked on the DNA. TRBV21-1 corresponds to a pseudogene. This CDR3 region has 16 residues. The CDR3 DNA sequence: TGTGCCAGCAGCAAATGGTGGAGGGGGCTCCCAGATACGCAGTATTTT. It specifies CASSKWWRGLPDTQYF.

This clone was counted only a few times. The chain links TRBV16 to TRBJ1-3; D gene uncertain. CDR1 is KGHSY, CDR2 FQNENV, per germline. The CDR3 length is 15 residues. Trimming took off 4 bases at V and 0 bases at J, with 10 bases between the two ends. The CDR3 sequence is CASSLWTGSGNTIYF. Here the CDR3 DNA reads TGTGCCAGCAGCCTATGGACTGGCTCTGGAAACACCATATATTTT.

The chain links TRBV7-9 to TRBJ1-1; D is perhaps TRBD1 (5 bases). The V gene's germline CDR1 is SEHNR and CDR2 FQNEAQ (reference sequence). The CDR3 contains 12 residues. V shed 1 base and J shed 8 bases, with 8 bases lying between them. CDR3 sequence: CASSLGQSEAFF. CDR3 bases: TGTGCCAGCAGCTTAGGACAGTCCGAAGCTTTCTTT.

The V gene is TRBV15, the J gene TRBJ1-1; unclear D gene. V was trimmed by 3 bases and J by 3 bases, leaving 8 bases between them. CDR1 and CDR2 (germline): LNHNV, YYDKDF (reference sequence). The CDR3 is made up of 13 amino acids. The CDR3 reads CATSRRVDTEAFF. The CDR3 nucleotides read TGTGCCACCAGCAGGAGGGTTGACACTGAAGCTTTCTTT.